Each of the 7 T cell receptor beta chains below was sequenced from the same sample in a study of control samples from healthy donors and cancer patients. TCRdb's table, derived via immunoSEQ multiplex PCR, lists solely in-frame clones and lacks some. Of 140,000 to 150,000 clones detected, approximately 93% appear once; the ten largest clones hold 4.5% to 6%. The sample was blood. All receptors derive from a man aged 18-30 years in good health.

The chain combines TRBV25-1 with TRBJ1-5; D is undetermined. Germline-derived CDR1 and CDR2 are MGHDK and SYGVNS. V gave up 2 bases and J gave up 5 bases, with 10 bases separating them. CDR3 length: 14 amino acids. The CDR3 DNA reads TGTGCCAGCAGTGAACATGGGTCGCATCAGCCCCAGCATTTT. Amino acid sequence: CASSEHGSHQPQHF.

CDR3 DNA: TGTGCCAGCTCACCAGGGCGAGGGAGTGAAAAACTGTTTTTT. It translates to CASSPGRGSEKLFF. V gene TRBV18 combines with J gene TRBJ1-4; D is undetermined. V dropped 2 bases and J dropped 7 bases, with 11 bases sitting between them. The CDR3 runs to 14 residues. Germline CDR1 KGHSH, CDR2 LQKENI.

The V and J genes are TRBV5-6 and TRBJ1-3; D is possibly TRBD1 (5 bases). Germline V gene lookup returns CDR1 SGHDT and CDR2 YYEEEE. The CDR3 contains 14 residues. The V end lost 2 bases, the J end lost 4 bases, and 10 bases lay between the germline ends. CDR3 in amino acids: CASSFGAWGNTIYF. In nucleotides, the CDR3 is TGTGCCAGCAGCTTCGGGGCGTGGGGAAACACCATATATTTT.

The V and J genes are TRBV6-2 or TRBV6-3 and TRBJ1-5; D ambiguous. CDR1 MNHEY and CDR2 SVGEGT come from the germline V gene. The V end was cut by 6 bases, the J end by 7 bases, with 19 bases between. CDR3 length: 15 amino acids. The CDR3 DNA is TGTGCCAGCAGCCTAACAACAGCCCTGGGGCAGCCCCAGCATTTT. This sequence encodes CASSLTTALGQPQHF.

V is TRBV6-4 and J is TRBJ1-4; a weak D match, TRBD1 (6 bases). V was pared by 6 bases and J by 5 bases, with 13 bases between. Germline assignment: CDR1 MRHNA and CDR2 SNTAGT. This CDR3 region has 14 residues. CDR3 in DNA: TGTGCCAGCAGGACAGGTACCGGGAATGAAAAACTGTTTTTT. This codes for CASRTGTGNEKLFF.

The rearrangement links TRBV28 to TRBJ1-1; no definite D call. V lost 1 base, J lost 0 bases, and 12 bases lay in between. Per the germline V gene, CDR1 is MDHEN and CDR2 is SYDVKM. This CDR3 has 16 residues. CDR3 sequence: CASSLSPGGMNTEAFF. The CDR3 region has the DNA TGTGCCAGCAGTTTATCCCCAGGAGGGATGAACACTGAAGCTTTCTTT.

The rearrangement uses TRBV5-1 and TRBJ2-5; D remains ambiguous. CDR3 length equals 14 residues. Trimming stripped 4 bases from V and 0 bases from J, with 10 bases between. Germline V CDR1 and CDR2: SGHRS, YFSETQ. The CDR3 region has the DNA TGCGCCAGCAGCCCTGGTGTGGACCAAGAGACCCAGTACTTC. As protein: CASSPGVDQETQYF.